These 28 T cell receptor beta chains share one sample of origin, sequenced in a study of cytomegalovirus exposure and HLA in healthy donors. Vbeta (60) and Jbeta (13) primers were used in the PCR. TCRdb's copy holds only in-frame clones and misses some; the assay was immunoSEQ multiplex PCR. The sample shows about 180,000 clones, around 80% of them seen only once. Material for sequencing was PBMCs. All receptors come from a middle-aged man in good health and CMV-seronegative.

The rearrangement joins TRBV7-2 to TRBJ1-2; D is ambiguous. CDR1 and CDR2 (germline): SGHTA, FQGNSA. V dropped 1 base and J dropped 7 bases, with 7 bases sitting between them. CDR3 length: 12 residues. CDR3 DNA: TGTGCCAGCAGCTTAGGAGGGCCTGGCTACACCTTC. Protein sequence: CASSLGGPGYTF.

This rearrangement joins TRBV9 to TRBJ2-6, with 9 bases fitting TRBD2. J lost 4 bases, V lost 0 bases, and 11 bases had no gene match. The germline gives CDR1 SGDLS, CDR2 YYNGEE. The CDR3 runs to 19 residues. Here the CDR3 reads CASSVVMGRGGSGANVLTF. DNA of the CDR3: TGTGCCAGCAGCGTAGTCATGGGGCGGGGGGGCTCCGGGGCCAACGTCCTGACTTTC.

In the case of this clone: The same CDR3 can be traced to other DNA sequences in this sample. V gene TRBV11-2 combines with J gene TRBJ1-3, with D tentatively TRBD1 (6 bases). The germline CDR1 and CDR2 sequences are SGHAT and FQNNGV. The CDR3 length is 15 residues. V was pared by 4 bases and J by 0 bases, with 10 bases between. CDR3 amino acids: CASSSGTSSGNTIYF. CDR3 bases: TGTGCCAGCAGCTCAGGGACAAGCTCTGGAAACACCATATATTTT.

Notes on this clone: A read error may account for a junction end that differs from germline. The rearrangement joins TRBV12-5 to TRBJ2-7; perhaps TRBD1 as D (5 bases). The V gene's germline CDR1 is LGHNT and CDR2 FRNRAP. This CDR3 is built from 14 residues. CDR3 coding DNA: TGTGCTAGTGGGGTGGGGCGTTACTCCTACGGGCAGTACTTC. Protein: CASGVGRYSYGQYF.

CDR3 bases: TGTGCCAGCAGCTTAGTTTGGACAGGGAGTAATTCACCCCTCCACTTT. It yields the protein CASSLVWTGSNSPLHF. The chain uses TRBV7-2 and TRBJ1-6; 8 bases are a match to TRBD1. CDR1 is SGHTA and CDR2 is FQGNSA in the germline V gene. V lost 1 base and J lost 6; bases outside the gene matches: 5. The CDR3 contains 16 residues.

V usage is TRBV7-2 and J usage is TRBJ2-2, with D possibly matching TRBD2 (5 bases). Germline-derived CDR1 and CDR2 are SGHTA and FQGNSA. With 0 bases removed from V and 5 bases from J, the gap between germline ends came to 13 bases. This CDR3 has 16 amino acids. In DNA, the CDR3 is TGTGCCAGCAGCTTAGCGCCCGGGATGCGTACCGGGGAGCTGTTTTTT. It specifies CASSLAPGMRTGELFF. The variable domain in full, completed from reference TRBV7-2 and TRBJ2-2, reads GAGVSQSPSNKVTEKGKDVELRCDPISGHTALYWYRQSLGQGLEFLIYFQGNSAPDKSGLPSDRFSAERTGGSVSTLTIQRTQQEDSAVYLCASSLAPGMRTGELFFGEGSRLTVL.

V gene TRBV9 combines with J gene TRBJ1-4; the match to TRBD1 covers 7 bases. Germline CDR1 is SGDLS and CDR2 is YYNGEE. The V segment lost 2 bases and the J segment 3 bases; nucleotides outside the gene matches: 4. There are 15 residues in the CDR3. The CDR3 loop is CASSVLGTANEKLFF. CDR3 bases: TGTGCCAGCAGCGTCCTCGGGACAGCTAATGAAAAACTGTTTTTT.

The chain is built from TRBV12-5 and TRBJ1-5, with TRBD1 identical over 8 bases. The CDR3 totals 14 residues. CDR1 LGHNT and CDR2 FRNRAP come from the germline V gene. The V segment lost 8 bases and the J segment 4 bases; nucleotides outside the gene matches: 7. The CDR3 nucleotides read TGTGCTAGTTCGGACAGGGTCCGGAATCAGCCCCAGCATTTT. It yields the protein CASSDRVRNQPQHF. The full variable domain, in which reference TRBV12-5 and TRBJ1-5 provide the parts outside the CDR3, is DARVTQTPRHKVTEMGQEVTMRCQPILGHNTVFWYRQTMMQGLELLAYFRNRAPLDDSGMPKDRFSAEMPDATLATLKIQPSEPRDSAVYFCASSDRVRNQPQHFGDGTRLSIL.

For the CDR3, the DNA is TGCGCCAGCAGTGACAGGACAGGGGATCACGAGCAGTACTTC. As protein: CASSDRTGDHEQYF. The V and J genes are TRBV10-1 and TRBJ2-7, with 9 nucleotides matching TRBD1. The CDR3 covers 14 residues. Looked up from germline, CDR1 is WNHNN and CDR2 is SYGVQD (reference sequence). V was clipped by 3 bases and J by 5 bases; unmatched bases: 5.

This clone has only one observation. J is TRBJ2-1 and V is TRBV10-1; D remains ambiguous. The CDR3 is 18 amino acids. Germline V lookup: CDR1 WNHNN, CDR2 SYGVQD (reference sequence). Between the trimmed V and J ends, which lost 6 bases and 0 bases, there was a span of 21 bases. CDR3 residues: CASSKSTPKCHSYNEQFF. The CDR3 DNA sequence: TGCGCCAGCAGCAAAAGCACCCCCAAATGTCACTCCTACAATGAGCAGTTCTTC.

This chain joins TRBV6-5 and TRBJ1-1, with D unclear. Per the germline V gene, CDR1 is MNHEY and CDR2 is SVGAGI. V lost 4 bases to trimming and J lost 0 bases, with 9 bases between them. This CDR3 comprises 14 residues. The CDR3 protein is CASSSHSVNTEAFF. The CDR3 region has the DNA TGTGCCAGCAGTTCCCACTCGGTGAACACTGAAGCTTTCTTT.

This chain connects TRBV9 to TRBJ2-3, with 7 bases fitting TRBD1. Trimming at V came to 3 bases and at J to 2 bases, leaving 12 bases not matched to a gene. Germline loops: CDR1 SGDLS, CDR2 YYNGEE. This CDR3 spans 17 amino acids. DNA of the CDR3: TGTGCCAGCAGCGCGCCTTGGGACAGACCGTCCACAGATACGCAGTATTTT. Translating it yields CASSAPWDRPSTDTQYF.

This rearrangement joins TRBV29-1 to TRBJ2-3; 7 bases agree with TRBD2. V was clipped by 7 bases and J by 6 bases; unmatched bases: 13. The CDR3 consists of 14 residues. CDR1 and CDR2 (germline): SQVTM, ANQGSEA. This chain's CDR3 is CSGSVGRTRDTQYF. For the CDR3, the DNA is TGCAGCGGATCAGTGGGCAGGACTAGGGATACGCAGTATTTT.

This clone was recorded a few times. The V call is TRBV27, the J call TRBJ2-2, with a weak D call TRBD2 (5 bases). This CDR3 comprises 14 residues. Germline CDR1 and CDR2: MNHEY and SMNVEV (reference sequence). V was cut by 9 bases and J by 4 bases, with 15 bases left in between. The CDR3 nucleotides read TGTGCCAGTCCCAGGCCCGGGATCACCGGGGAGCTGTTTTTT. It encodes CASPRPGITGELFF.

This chain uses TRBV7-9 with TRBJ1-5, with D hard to call. The CDR3 spans 13 residues. Trimming took off 2 bases at V and 5 bases at J, with 7 bases between the two ends. The germline gives CDR1 SEHNR, CDR2 FQNEAQ (reference sequence). This CDR3 reads CASSLLGDQPQHF. The CDR3, as DNA: TGTGCCAGCAGCTTACTGGGAGATCAGCCCCAGCATTTT. Variable domain in full (rest from reference TRBV7-9 and TRBJ1-5): DTGVSQNPRHKITKRGQNVTFRCDPISEHNRLYWYRQTLGQGPEFLTYFQNEAQLEKSRLLSDRFSAERPKGSFSTLEIQRTEQGDSAMYLCASSLLGDQPQHFGDGTRLSIL.

The chain uses TRBV30 and TRBJ2-1; 8 bases are a match to TRBD2. Germline V gene data show CDR1 as GTSNPN and CDR2 as SVGIG (reference sequence). This CDR3 comprises 13 residues. Unmatched junction bases numbered 2, after V lost 4 bases and J lost 3 bases. CDR3 residues: CAWITSGYNEQFF. Here the CDR3 DNA reads TGTGCCTGGATTACTAGCGGCTACAATGAGCAGTTCTTC.

V is TRBV12-5 and J is TRBJ2-1; 12 nucleotides line up with TRBD2. The germline V gene has CDR1 LGHNT and CDR2 FRNRAP. V was pared by 3 bases and J by 11 bases, with 5 bases of the junction left unmatched. The CDR3 is 14 residues long. CDR3 sequence: CASGFGLAGNKQFF. The CDR3 DNA sequence: TGTGCTAGTGGTTTCGGACTAGCGGGAAATAAGCAGTTCTTC.

The chain couples TRBV19 to TRBJ1-5; 11 bases are shared with TRBD1. The V segment lost 8 bases and the J segment 0 bases; nucleotides outside the gene matches: 3. CDR1 is LNHDA and CDR2 is SQIVND in the germline V gene (reference sequence). This CDR3 contains 15 residues. This CDR3 is CASLDRGLSNQPQHF. The CDR3 DNA reads as TGTGCCAGTCTGGACAGGGGGCTTAGCAATCAGCCCCAGCATTTT. The full variable domain, its missing parts supplied by reference TRBV19 and TRBJ1-5, is DGGITQSPKYLFRKEGQNVTLSCEQNLNHDAMYWYRQDPGQGLRLIYYSQIVNDFQKGDIAEGYSVSREKKESFPLTVTSAQKNPTAFYLCASLDRGLSNQPQHFGDGTRLSIL.

About this clone itself: Other DNA sequences in the sample encode the same CDR3. This chain links TRBV9 with TRBJ1-2, with a tentative D call TRBD1 (5 bases). V was clipped by 2 bases and J by 2 bases, with 7 bases between them. From germline, CDR1 is SGDLS and CDR2 YYNGEE. The CDR3 runs to 13 residues. This chain's CDR3 is CASSVDSNYGYTF. CDR3 nucleotides: TGTGCCAGCAGCGTCGACAGCAACTATGGCTACACCTTC. The full variable domain, rest sourced from reference TRBV9 and TRBJ1-2, is DSGVTQTPKHLITATGQRVTLRCSPRSGDLSVYWYQQSLDQGLQFLIQYYNGEERAKGNILERFSAQQFPDLHSELNLSSLELGDSALYFCASSVDSNYGYTFGSGTRLTVV.

This clone was counted a few times. V usage is TRBV19 and J usage is TRBJ1-1; possible D gene TRBD1, 6 bases. Trimming removed 5 bases from V and 11 bases from J, with 15 bases in between. CDR3 size: 12 residues. Germline V gene data show CDR1 as LNHDA and CDR2 as SQIVND (reference sequence). CDR3: CASSLTGYRAFF. In nucleotides, the CDR3 is TGTGCCAGTAGTCTTACAGGGTACCGCGCTTTCTTT.

The chain couples TRBV4-3 to TRBJ1-2; D call uncertain. Germline V gene sequence: CDR1 LGHNA, CDR2 YSLEER. The CDR3 has 14 amino acids. V gave up 0 bases and J gave up 7 bases, with 12 bases separating them. The CDR3 DNA reads TGCGCCAGCAGCCAAGATTTACGGACTAGTGGCTACACCTTC. As protein: CASSQDLRTSGYTF.

The DNA for the CDR3 is TGTGCCAGCAGTTCTTCTTCTAGTCCCCAAACCTACAATGAGCAGTTCTTC. Protein sequence: CASSSSSSPQTYNEQFF. The chain links TRBV28 to TRBJ2-1; D not resolved. The CDR3 extends over 17 amino acids. The ends were cut back, 4 bases at V and 2 bases at J, with 18 bases in the middle. CDR1 and CDR2 (germline): MDHEN, SYDVKM.

This CDR3 reads CAISEWIGQGHEVQYF. For the CDR3, the DNA is TGTGCCATCAGTGAGTGGATAGGACAGGGACACGAAGTGCAGTACTTC. The chain recombines TRBV10-3 with TRBJ2-7, with 8 bases matching TRBD1. This CDR3 region has 16 residues. V shed 1 base and J 9 bases; nucleotides not matched to a gene: 14. In germline, CDR1 is ENHRY, CDR2 SYGVKD.

This chain links TRBV4-3 with TRBJ2-2, with 9 nucleotides matching TRBD2. Trimming at V came to 7 bases and at J to 5 bases, leaving 8 bases not matched to a gene. The CDR3 covers 15 residues. Germline assignment: CDR1 LGHNA and CDR2 YSLEER. For the CDR3, the DNA is TGCGCCAGCACCTTAGCGGGAGTAGGTACCGGGGAGCTGTTTTTT. It is translated as CASTLAGVGTGELFF.

The chain couples TRBV7-2 to TRBJ2-2, with 8 positions matching TRBD2. Germline V lookup: CDR1 SGHTA, CDR2 FQGNSA. This CDR3 has 16 residues. Unmatched junction bases numbered 10, after V lost 4 bases and J lost 6 bases. DNA of the CDR3: TGTGCCAGCAGCTCACATGAGCGGGGGTTTCCCGGGGAGCTGTTTTTT. Translation: CASSSHERGFPGELFF.

The rearrangement joins TRBV13 to TRBJ2-7, with 11 bases that match TRBD2. The germline V gene has CDR1 PRHDT and CDR2 FYEKMQ (reference sequence). With V trimmed by 4 bases and J by 0 bases, 5 bases remained unmatched. The CDR3 extends over 16 amino acids. The CDR3 DNA sequence: TGTGCCAGCAGCTCACGACTAGCGGGGAGCTCCTACGAGCAGTACTTC. Its translation is CASSSRLAGSSYEQYF.

The chain couples TRBV19 to TRBJ1-6, with 10 bases fitting TRBD1. V gave up 7 bases and J gave up 9 bases; unmatched junction bases: 6. CDR3 length: 14 residues. Germline V gene lookup returns CDR1 LNHDA and CDR2 SQIVND (reference sequence). CDR3 region: CASNRQGAFSPLHF. CDR3 in DNA: TGTGCCAGTAACCGACAGGGGGCCTTTTCACCCCTCCACTTT.

Note on this clone: Compared with germline, one end of the junction differs, possibly owing to a read error. The V and J genes are TRBV7-2 and TRBJ2-7; perhaps TRBD1 as D (6 bases). Germline V gene sequence: CDR1 SGHTA, CDR2 FQGNSA. There are 14 residues in the CDR3. CDR3 protein: CASSSRQVSNEQYF. The CDR3 DNA sequence: TGTGCCAGCAGCTCACGACAGGTCTCCAACGAGCAGTACTTC.